This T cell receptor (beta chain) is drawn from a study of blood T cell repertoires in COVID-19. Study summary: The cDNA or gDNA used as material had been derived from T cells, B-cell-depleted T cells, or PBMCs.

The authors' processing: By means of reference gene primer amplification, nucleated cell counts were estimated. Assay: immunoSEQ multiplex PCR; the TCRdb copy retains only in-frame clones and omits some. V, J and clone size reflect that table, while D and trimming were determined from the DNA. The sample holds some 120,000 clones; approximately 81% are singletons and the top ten take under 4.5%. J lost 4 bases, V lost 8 bases, and 22 bases had no gene match. Germline V gene data show CDR1 as LGHDT and CDR2 as YNNKEL (reference sequence). This CDR3 region has 18 residues. The sequence came from a woman aged 50 to 60 with acute or convalescent COVID-19. What was sequenced was peripheral blood. The gene calls are TRBV3-1 (or the pseudogene TRBV3-2) and TRBJ2-5; 7 positions match TRBD2. Written as DNA, the CDR3 is TGTGCCAGCTCTTCCGGGGGGTTTCTAGGCTTAGTCAGAGAGACCCAGTACTTC. Residues: CASSSGGFLGLVRETQYF.